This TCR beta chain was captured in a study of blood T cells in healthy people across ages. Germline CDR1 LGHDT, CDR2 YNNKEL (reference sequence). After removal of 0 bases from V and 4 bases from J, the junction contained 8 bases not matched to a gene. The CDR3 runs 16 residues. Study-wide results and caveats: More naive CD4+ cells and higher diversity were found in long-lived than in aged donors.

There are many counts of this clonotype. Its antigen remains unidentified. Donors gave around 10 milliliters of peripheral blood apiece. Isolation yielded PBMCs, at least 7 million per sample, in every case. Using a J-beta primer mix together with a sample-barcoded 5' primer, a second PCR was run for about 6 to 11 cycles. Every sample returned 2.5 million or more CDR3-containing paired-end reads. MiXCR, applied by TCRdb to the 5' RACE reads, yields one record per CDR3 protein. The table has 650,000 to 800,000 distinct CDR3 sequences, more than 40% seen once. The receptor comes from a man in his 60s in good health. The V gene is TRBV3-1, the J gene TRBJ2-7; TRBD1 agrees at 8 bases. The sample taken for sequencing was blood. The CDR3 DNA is TGTGCCAGCAGCCAAGAGGACAGGGTCTCAGGATACGAGCAGTACTTC. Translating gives CASSQEDRVSGYEQYF.